The present TCR beta chain was sequenced within a study of cytomegalovirus exposure and HLA in healthy donors. Study context: From 170 million or so T cells, an earlier analysis saw under 140 million unique TCR beta sequences.

Study-level findings and limits: In a later analysis, TCR beta V- and J-gene trimming was associated with a missense DCLRE1C variant. The authors confirmed in vitro that a few CMV-associated chains were specific for CMV antigens.

The PCR had 60 Vbeta and 13 Jbeta primers. Libraries were prepared by immunoSEQ multiplex PCR; TCRdb keeps only in-frame clonotypes and omits some of them. The sample has approximately 65,000 clones; 55% to 75% are singletons. A word on this clone: Its antigen remains unidentified.

The TCR sequence derives from a middle-aged man in good health and CMV-seropositive. The material sequenced was PBMCs.

CDR3 DNA sequence: TGTGCCAGCAGCTTAACCCCGGGCACTGAAGCTTTCTTT. Its translation is CASSLTPGTEAFF. V and J are TRBV7-3 and TRBJ1-1; D gene ambiguous. The CDR3 covers 13 residues. Germline V gene lookup returns CDR1 SGHTA and CDR2 FQGTGA. Trimming removed 0 bases at V and 4 bases at J, with 6 bases between.